These 21 T cell receptor beta chains were sequenced from one sample in a study of spatial heterogeneity in lung cancer. TCRdb passed the 5' RACE reads through MiXCR, listing each CDR3 protein once. This table has approximately 44,000 distinct CDR3 sequences, approximately 15% appearing once. Sample time point: sample taken at primary tumor resection. Sequenced material: PBMCs, taken at surgery. These receptors originate from a male donor with early-stage non-small cell lung cancer.

This clonotype has a handful of counts. The chain carries TRBV7-2 and TRBJ1-2; D is possibly TRBD1 (5 bases). Trimming took off 3 bases at V and 4 bases at J, with 12 bases between the two ends. This CDR3 contains 14 residues. Germline CDR1 is SGHTA and CDR2 is FQGNSA. The CDR3, as DNA: TGTGCCAGCAGCTTGGGGTCCGGGGCCTATGGCTACACCTTC. Translated: CASSLGSGAYGYTF.

This clonotype came up a few times. The rearrangement uses TRBV6-6 and TRBJ2-1; the match to TRBD2 covers 13 bases. V shed 5 bases, J shed 8 bases, and the junction held 3 bases outside the gene matches. Germline loops: CDR1 MNHNY, CDR2 SVGAGI (reference sequence). This CDR3 contains 14 residues. The DNA for the CDR3 is TGTGCCAGCAGTGCCGGACTAGCGGGGGATGAGCAGTTCTTC. This sequence encodes CASSAGLAGDEQFF.

This clonotype was seen ten or more times. The CDR3 here is CASSQGLGSNNQPQHF. CDR3 nucleotide sequence: TGTGCCAGCAGCCAAGGATTAGGGAGTAACAATCAGCCCCAGCATTTT. The chain employs TRBV4-2 and TRBJ1-5, with D unclear. Germline V gene data show CDR1 as LGHNA and CDR2 as YNFKEQ. This CDR3 comprises 16 residues. Trimming took off 1 base at V and 3 bases at J, with 13 bases between the two ends.

This clonotype was observed a handful of times. V is TRBV11-2 and J is TRBJ2-2, with D possibly TRBD2 on 6 matching bases. The germline V gene has CDR1 SGHAT and CDR2 FQNNGV. Deletions cut 5 bases from V and 5 bases from J, with 18 bases between. This CDR3 region has 16 residues. The CDR3 loop reads CASSRSGGARTGELFF. Written as DNA, the CDR3 is TGTGCCAGCAGCCGTTCTGGAGGGGCGCGAACCGGGGAGCTGTTTTTT.

This clonotype has at least ten counts. V usage is TRBV6-2 or TRBV6-3 and J usage is TRBJ2-1; 8 nucleotides align to TRBD2. V trimming: 9 bases; J trimming: 6 bases; junction bases outside the gene matches: 7. This CDR3 spans 13 amino acids. The V gene's germline CDR1 is MNHEY and CDR2 SVGEGT. The CDR3: CASAGTRVNEQFF. CDR3 DNA: TGTGCCAGTGCCGGGACTAGAGTCAATGAGCAGTTCTTC.

This clonotype was detected ten times or more. The chain employs TRBV11-2 and TRBJ2-1; either TRBD1 or TRBD2 may fit D (6 bases each). CDR1 and CDR2 from the germline V gene are SGHAT and FQNNGV. V was shortened by 4 bases and J by 9 bases, with 16 bases between the two germline ends. The CDR3 sequence is 14 residues long. In nucleotides, the CDR3 is TGTGCCAGCAGCTCCAATCGGGGGCGGGGTGAGCAGTTCTTC. Translated: CASSSNRGRGEQFF. The full variable domain, completed using reference TRBV11-2 and TRBJ2-1, is EAGVAQSPRYKIIEKRQSVAFWCNPISGHATLYWYQQILGQGPKLLIQFQNNGVVDDSQLPKDRFSAERLKGVDSTLKIQPAKLEDSAVYLCASSSNRGRGEQFFGPGTRLTVL.

Only a few counts were recorded for this clonotype. V gene TRBV9 combines with J gene TRBJ2-2; no clear D. Looked up from germline, CDR1 is SGDLS and CDR2 is YYNGEE. Trimming shortened V by 0 bases and J by 5 bases, and 8 bases separated the two germline ends. This CDR3 spans 14 amino acids. This CDR3 reads CASSVDSGTGELFF. The CDR3 coding sequence is TGTGCCAGCAGCGTAGACTCTGGGACCGGGGAGCTGTTTTTT.

This clonotype has just a few counts. The rearrangement joins TRBV24-1 to TRBJ2-3, with D perhaps TRBD2 (7 bases). Trimming shortened V by 6 bases and J by 14 bases, and 17 bases separated the two germline ends. Per germline, CDR1 KGHDR and CDR2 SFDVKD. CDR3 length: 12 amino acids. CDR3 bases: TGTGCCACCAGTAATGGCGGGGGCCGTCTGTATTTT. Its translation: CATSNGGGRLYF.

V and J are TRBV7-9 and TRBJ1-3; perhaps TRBD1 as D (6 bases). V was pared by 8 bases and J by 0 bases, with 14 bases between. The V gene's germline CDR1 is SEHNR and CDR2 FQNEAQ (reference sequence). There are 15 residues in the CDR3. The chain's CDR3 is CASERGASSGNTIYF. The CDR3 DNA sequence: TGTGCCAGCGAGAGGGGGGCGAGCTCTGGAAACACCATATATTTT.

The chain couples TRBV6-1 to TRBJ2-1; D not certain. CDR1 is MNHNS and CDR2 is SASEGT in the germline V gene. The CDR3 loop spans 13 amino acids. The V end lost 6 bases, the J end lost 4 bases, and 10 bases lay between the germline ends. This CDR3 reads CASSPMRYNEQFF. The CDR3 DNA is TGTGCCAGCAGCCCCATGAGGTACAATGAGCAGTTCTTC.

The V call is TRBV7-9, the J call TRBJ1-5, with D maybe TRBD1 (6 bases). Per germline, CDR1 SEHNR and CDR2 FQNEAQ (reference sequence). The V end was cut by 3 bases, the J end by 5 bases, with 14 bases between. This CDR3 comprises 15 residues. CDR3: CASSFTQGGDQPQHF. CDR3 coding DNA: TGTGCCAGCAGCTTTACACAGGGAGGGGATCAGCCCCAGCATTTT.

This clonotype was observed a few times. V usage is TRBV2 and J usage is TRBJ2-4; the D is unclear. V lost 1 base to trimming and J lost 0 bases, with 4 bases between them. This CDR3 has 14 residues. Germline V CDR1 and CDR2: SNHLY, FYNNEI. CDR3 region: CASSEGLAKNIQYF. CDR3 sequence (DNA): TGTGCCAGCAGTGAAGGGCTAGCCAAAAACATTCAGTACTTC.

This clonotype was detected many times. The V call is TRBV2, the J call TRBJ1-5; D is perhaps TRBD1 (6 bases). The CDR3 contains 14 residues. In germline, CDR1 is SNHLY, CDR2 FYNNEI. The V end was cut by 8 bases, the J end by 7 bases, with 18 bases between. CDR3 loop: CASGWQGQRQPQHF. The CDR3 region has the DNA TGTGCCAGCGGGTGGCAGGGGCAACGGCAGCCCCAGCATTTT.

This clonotype was observed a handful of times. J is TRBJ1-2 and V is TRBV6-5; TRBD1 is a possible D gene (6 bases). CDR1 MNHEY and CDR2 SVGAGI come from the germline V gene. Trimming removed 0 bases from V and 5 bases from J, with 7 bases in between. The CDR3 extends over 13 amino acids. CDR3 protein: CASSYSTGYGYTF. In DNA form, the CDR3 reads TGTGCCAGCAGTTACTCCACAGGGTATGGCTACACCTTC.

This clonotype was picked up a small number of times. The chain employs TRBV3-1 and TRBJ2-1; D is perhaps TRBD2 (6 bases). Per germline, CDR1 LGHDT and CDR2 YNNKEL (reference sequence). There are 14 residues in the CDR3. Trimming took 8 bases from V and 4 from J, leaving 15 bases between them. The CDR3 DNA reads TGTGCCAGCGGCGGAGTAGCGGCATACAATGAGCAGTTCTTC. It codes for CASGGVAAYNEQFF.

The chain couples TRBV24-1 to TRBJ2-3, with a possible D match to TRBD1 (5 bases). The CDR3 sequence is 15 residues long. The V and J ends lost 2 bases and 4 bases respectively, with 12 bases between them. The germline V gene has CDR1 KGHDR and CDR2 SFDVKD. The DNA for the CDR3 is TGTGCCACCAGTGATTCTAGGGGCCGATCAGATACGCAGTATTTT. Encoded protein: CATSDSRGRSDTQYF.

The chain employs TRBV30 and TRBJ2-7; the match to TRBD2 covers 7 bases. The CDR3 is made up of 13 amino acids. The V gene end was trimmed by 3 bases and the J gene end by 3 bases; junction bases not matched to a gene: 5. Germline assignment: CDR1 GTSNPN and CDR2 SVGIG (reference sequence). The CDR3 loop is CAWRRDYDYEQYF. In DNA, the CDR3 is TGTGCCTGGAGACGGGACTATGACTACGAGCAGTACTTC.

The chain links TRBV4-2 to TRBJ2-3; TRBD2 matches at 10 bases. V lost 0 bases and J lost 5; bases outside the gene matches: 8. Germline V gives CDR1 LGHNA, CDR2 YNFKEQ. The CDR3 has 17 amino acids. Written as DNA, the CDR3 is TGTGCCAGCAGCCAAGATAACCTAGCGGGAGTAGAAGATACGCAGTATTTT. This encodes CASSQDNLAGVEDTQYF.

This clonotype was seen only a few times. This chain connects TRBV7-9 to TRBJ2-3; weak D call: TRBD2 (5 bases). CDR3 length: 11 amino acids. V was trimmed by 10 bases and J by 6 bases, leaving 11 bases between them. Germline CDR1 reads SEHNR; CDR2 reads FQNEAQ (reference sequence). The CDR3 here is CAIPRRDTQYF. The DNA for the CDR3 is TGTGCCATCCCAAGGAGGGATACGCAGTATTTT.

The chain carries TRBV5-1 and TRBJ2-1; 12 bases are shared with TRBD2. V was pared by 3 bases and J by 2 bases, with 6 bases of the junction left unmatched. Germline V gene lookup returns CDR1 SGHRS and CDR2 YFSETQ. CDR3 length: 17 residues. CDR3: CASSSGLAGGPYNEQFF. The CDR3 DNA sequence: TGCGCCAGCAGCTCGGGGCTAGCGGGAGGGCCCTACAATGAGCAGTTCTTC.

This clonotype was seen more than once but under ten times. The chain carries TRBV24-1 and TRBJ2-3; D is unresolved. Germline values: CDR1 KGHDR, CDR2 SFDVKD. V lost 4 bases, J lost 2 bases, and 15 bases lay in between. The CDR3 is made up of 16 amino acids. The CDR3 is CATSDPGREDTDTQYF. The CDR3, as DNA: TGTGCCACCAGTGACCCTGGCAGAGAGGACACAGATACGCAGTATTTT.